These 14 T cell receptor beta chains came from one sample sequenced in a study of shared clonotypes between healthy human individuals. TCRdb's table, derived via immunoSEQ multiplex PCR, lists solely in-frame clones and lacks some. The sample shows a few million clones, 80% to 95% of them seen only once. Naivety among CD8 cells was defined by CD45RO negativity and positive CCR7 selection, thereby excluding terminally differentiated effector memory CD45RA+ cells. The sample consisted of naive CD8+ T cells from PBMCs. Receptor source: a man between 18 and 29 years old in good health. Some clones in this sample may be carry-over from other donors' samples.

The V gene is TRBV27, the J gene TRBJ1-2; D ambiguous. V dropped 2 bases and J dropped 0 bases, with 10 bases sitting between them. Germline V gives CDR1 MNHEY, CDR2 SMNVEV (reference sequence). CDR3 size: 15 residues. CDR3 protein: CASSLKVTSNYGYTF. The CDR3 coding sequence is TGTGCCAGCAGTTTAAAGGTTACTTCTAACTATGGCTACACCTTC.

The rearrangement links TRBV4-1 to TRBJ2-1; D is unclear. This CDR3 is built from 15 residues. Germline V gene data show CDR1 as MGHRA and CDR2 as YSYEKL. Trimming left V 0 bases short and J 1 base short, with 7 bases between. CDR3 region: CASSQDFVSYNEQFF. The CDR3 DNA is TGCGCCAGCAGCCAAGATTTTGTATCCTACAATGAGCAGTTCTTC.

V gene TRBV5-1 combines with J gene TRBJ2-6, with a possible D match to TRBD1 (6 bases). Germline-derived CDR1 and CDR2 are SGHRS and YFSETQ. Trimming left V 4 bases short and J 2 bases short, with 19 bases between. This CDR3 has 18 amino acids. The CDR3 DNA reads as TGCGCCAGCAGCCAAACCGCTATCTGGACAGCTGGGGCCAACGTCCTGACTTTC. Its translation: CASSQTAIWTAGANVLTF.

The chain links TRBV4-1 to TRBJ2-7; no clear D. V lost 0 bases and J lost 6, with 15 bases in between. The length of the CDR3 is 15 residues. Germline V gene sequence: CDR1 MGHRA, CDR2 YSYEKL. In nucleotides, the CDR3 is TGCGCCAGCAGCCAAGACGGAGCTTGGTCAGCCGAGCAGTACTTC. Encoded protein: CASSQDGAWSAEQYF.

The chain combines TRBV27 with TRBJ1-1, with TRBD1 identical over 9 bases. Trimming removed 3 bases from V and 4 bases from J; junction bases left unmatched: 6. The germline V gene encodes CDR1 MNHEY and CDR2 SMNVEV (reference sequence). The CDR3 length is 15 residues. CDR3 sequence reads: CASSFATGGSTEAFF. The CDR3 DNA follows: TGTGCCAGCAGTTTCGCGACAGGGGGAAGCACTGAAGCTTTCTTT.

The gene calls are TRBV21-1 and TRBJ2-5; whether TRBD1, the table's D call, matches the DNA was not checked. TRBV21-1 is a pseudogene. This CDR3 contains 15 residues. CDR3 coding DNA: TGTGCCAGCAGCATTGCCGACAGGGGGTCGGTGACCCAGTACTTC. Its translation is CASSIADRGSVTQYF.

The V and J genes are TRBV28 and TRBJ1-3, with unresolved D. Trimming removed 3 bases from V and 2 bases from J, with 11 bases in between. CDR1 MDHEN and CDR2 SYDVKM come from the germline V gene. The CDR3 sequence is 15 residues long. The chain's CDR3 is CASSLSGNPGNTIYF. The CDR3 DNA is TGTGCCAGCAGTTTGTCTGGAAACCCTGGAAACACCATATATTTT.

The rearrangement uses TRBV28 and TRBJ2-7, with 11 bases that match TRBD2. This CDR3 is 17 amino acids long. CDR1 is MDHEN, CDR2 SYDVKM, per germline. J was trimmed by 5 bases and V by 2 bases; bases with no gene match: 11. CDR3 nucleotide sequence: TGTGCCAGCAGTTTACTACTAGCGGGAGATGGTGGAGACGAGCAGTACTTC. This sequence encodes CASSLLLAGDGGDEQYF. Together with reference TRBV28 and TRBJ2-7, the CDR3 gives the full variable domain: DVKVTQSSRYLVKRTGEKVFLECVQDMDHENMFWYRQDPGLGLRLIYFSYDVKMKEKGDIPEGYSVSREKKERFSLILESASTNQTSMYLCASSLLLAGDGGDEQYFGPGTRLTVT.

The chain carries TRBV28 and TRBJ2-3; TRBD1 or TRBD2 may be the D gene (5 bases each). Trimming stripped 11 bases from V and 0 bases from J, with 18 bases between. The length of the CDR3 is 15 residues. Germline assignment: CDR1 MDHEN and CDR2 SYDVKM. In nucleotides, the CDR3 is TGTGCCTCCACGGAAGGGGAGTACAGCACAGATACGCAGTATTTT. This sequence encodes CASTEGEYSTDTQYF.

This clone was counted only a few times. This chain uses TRBV6-1 with TRBJ1-1; 7 bases are a match to TRBD1. J was trimmed by 4 bases and V by 4 bases; bases with no gene match: 15. CDR1 MNHNS and CDR2 SASEGT come from the germline V gene. The CDR3 sequence is 17 residues long. DNA for the CDR3: TGTGCCAGCAGTGTCCTAATAGACAGGGCCTGGAGCACTGAAGCTTTCTTT. Its translation: CASSVLIDRAWSTEAFF.

This clone is a singleton in its sample. The V gene is TRBV6-4, the J gene TRBJ1-2; D possibly corresponds to TRBD1 (6 bases). Trimming pared 2 bases from V and 4 bases from J, leaving 11 bases between. The CDR3 has 14 residues. Germline CDR1 reads MRHNA; CDR2 reads SNTAGT. The DNA of the CDR3 is TGTGCCAGCAGTGACGGGGTCAGGGGCTATGGCTACACCTTC. Translated: CASSDGVRGYGYTF.

This clone was seen only once. V gene TRBV4-2 combines with J gene TRBJ2-7, with 7 bases that match TRBD2. The J segment lost 2 bases and the V segment lost 1 base, leaving 5 bases of the junction unmatched. This CDR3 is built from 15 residues. From germline, CDR1 is LGHNA and CDR2 YNFKEQ. CDR3 sequence reads: CASSQGSAGAYEQYF. As DNA, the CDR3 is TGTGCCAGCAGCCAAGGTTCCGCGGGGGCCTACGAGCAGTACTTC.

The chain is built from TRBV19 and TRBJ1-2, with unresolved D. The V gene's germline CDR1 is LNHDA and CDR2 SQIVND (reference sequence). Trimming took off 6 bases at V and 2 bases at J, with 10 bases between the two ends. The length of the CDR3 is 13 residues. The CDR3 is CASSRHINYGYTF. Here the CDR3 DNA reads TGTGCCAGTAGCCGGCATATAAACTATGGCTACACCTTC.

The chain uses TRBV30 and TRBJ2-7, with D maybe TRBD2 (5 bases). Germline V gives CDR1 GTSNPN, CDR2 SVGIG (reference sequence). This CDR3 has 13 amino acids. The ends were cut back, 0 bases at V and 4 bases at J, with 10 bases in the middle. CDR3 bases: TGTGCCTGGAGTGTATTCGGCGGGTACGAGCAGTACTTC. Translating gives CAWSVFGGYEQYF.